The clone carrying this T cell receptor (beta chain) was counted between two and nine times. Antigen: not known. Its ends do not fully match the called genes, so a read error is possible. Sequenced material consisted of expressed TCRB transcripts (all of the isolated RNA was reverse transcribed). This table comes from immunoSEQ multiplex PCR, and its TCRdb copy is limited to in-frame clones, with some not included. The sample shows 330,000 or so clones, about 20% of them seen only once. The sample originates from a study of beta chain features in type 1 diabetes. Overall study results and limits: A PCR bias possibly favoring shorter templates would apply equally to patients and controls. Shortening of TCRB CDR3s, moderate but significant, appeared in all four CD4+ subsets of Type 1 diabetes patients.

The CDR3 loop spans 15 amino acids. The germline V gene encodes CDR1 SSHAT and CDR2 FNYEAQ (reference sequence). CD45RO/CCR7/CD25/CD127/CD95/CD27 sorting isolated CD4+ naive, central memory, regulatory and stem cell-like memory cells. The specimen sequenced was naive CD4+ T cells from blood. This TCR was sampled from a woman aged 18 to 35 in good health. The V and J genes are TRBV7-7 and TRBJ2-1, with TRBD1 matching 11 bases. CDR3 residues: CASSVGTGGYNEQFF. DNA of the CDR3: TGTGCTAGCAGCGTCGGGACAGGGGGCTACAATGAGCAGTTCTTC. Combining the CDR3 with reference TRBV7-7 and TRBJ2-1 gives the whole variable domain GAGVSQSPRYKVTKRGQDVTLRCDPISSHATLYWYQQALGQGPEFLTYFNYEAQPDKSGLPSDRFSAERPEGSISTLTIQRTEQRDSAMYRCASSVGTGGYNEQFFGPGTRLTVL.